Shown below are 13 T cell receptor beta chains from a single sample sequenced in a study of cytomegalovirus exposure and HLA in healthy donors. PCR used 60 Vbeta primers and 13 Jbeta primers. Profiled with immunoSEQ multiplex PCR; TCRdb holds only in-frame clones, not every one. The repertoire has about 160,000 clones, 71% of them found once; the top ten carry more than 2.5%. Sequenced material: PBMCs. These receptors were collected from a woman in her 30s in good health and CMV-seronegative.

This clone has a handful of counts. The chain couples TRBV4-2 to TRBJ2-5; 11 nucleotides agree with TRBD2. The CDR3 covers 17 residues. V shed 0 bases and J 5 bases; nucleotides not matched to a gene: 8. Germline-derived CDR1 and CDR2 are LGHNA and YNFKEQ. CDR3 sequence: CASSQDSGLAGSETQYF. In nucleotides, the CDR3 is TGTGCCAGCAGCCAAGATTCAGGACTAGCGGGTTCGGAGACCCAGTACTTC.

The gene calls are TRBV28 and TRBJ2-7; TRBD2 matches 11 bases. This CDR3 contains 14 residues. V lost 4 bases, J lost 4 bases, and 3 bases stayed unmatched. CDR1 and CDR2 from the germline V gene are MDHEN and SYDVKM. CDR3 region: CASSSTSGRYEQYF. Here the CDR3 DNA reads TGTGCCAGCAGTTCTACTAGCGGGAGATACGAGCAGTACTTC.

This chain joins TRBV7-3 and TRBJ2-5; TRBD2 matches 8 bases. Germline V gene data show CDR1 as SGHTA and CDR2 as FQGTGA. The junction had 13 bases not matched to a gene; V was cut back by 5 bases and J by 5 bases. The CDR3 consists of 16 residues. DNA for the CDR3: TGTGCCAGCAGCCCGACTAGCGTCTCTGGCTTGGAGACCCAGTACTTC. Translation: CASSPTSVSGLETQYF.

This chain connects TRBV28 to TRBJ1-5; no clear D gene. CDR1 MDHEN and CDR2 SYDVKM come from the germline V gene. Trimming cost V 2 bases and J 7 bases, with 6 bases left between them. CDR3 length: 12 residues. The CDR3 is CASSLSGQPQHF. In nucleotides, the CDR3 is TGTGCCAGCAGTTTAAGCGGACAGCCCCAGCATTTT.

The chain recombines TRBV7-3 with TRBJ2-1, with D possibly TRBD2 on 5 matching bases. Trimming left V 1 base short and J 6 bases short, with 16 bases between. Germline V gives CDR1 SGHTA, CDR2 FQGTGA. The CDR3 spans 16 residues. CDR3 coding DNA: TGTGCCAGCAGCTTAAATACACAAACTGCGGGCAATGAGCAGTTCTTC. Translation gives CASSLNTQTAGNEQFF. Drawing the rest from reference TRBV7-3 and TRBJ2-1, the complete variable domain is GAGVSQTPSNKVTEKGKYVELRCDPISGHTALYWYRQSLGQGPEFLIYFQGTGAADDSGLPNDRFFAVRPEGSVSTLKIQRTERGDSAVYLCASSLNTQTAGNEQFFGPGTRLTVL.

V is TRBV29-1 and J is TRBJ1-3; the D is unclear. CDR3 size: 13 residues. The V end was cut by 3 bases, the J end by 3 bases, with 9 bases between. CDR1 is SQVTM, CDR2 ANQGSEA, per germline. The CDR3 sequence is CSVEEEGGNTIYF. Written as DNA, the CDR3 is TGCAGCGTTGAGGAAGAGGGTGGAAACACCATATATTTT.

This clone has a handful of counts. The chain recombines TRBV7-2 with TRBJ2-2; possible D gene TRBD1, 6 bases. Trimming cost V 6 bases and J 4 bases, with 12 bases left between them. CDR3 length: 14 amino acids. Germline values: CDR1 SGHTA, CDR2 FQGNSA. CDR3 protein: CASRSSRGTGELFF. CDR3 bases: TGTGCCAGCAGATCCTCCAGGGGCACCGGGGAGCTGTTTTTT.

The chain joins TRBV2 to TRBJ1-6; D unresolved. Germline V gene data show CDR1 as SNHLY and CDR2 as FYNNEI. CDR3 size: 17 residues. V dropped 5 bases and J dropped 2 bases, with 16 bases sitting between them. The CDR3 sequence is CASSILPDLTYNSPLHF. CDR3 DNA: TGTGCCAGCAGTATTCTCCCGGACTTAACCTATAATTCACCCCTCCACTTT.

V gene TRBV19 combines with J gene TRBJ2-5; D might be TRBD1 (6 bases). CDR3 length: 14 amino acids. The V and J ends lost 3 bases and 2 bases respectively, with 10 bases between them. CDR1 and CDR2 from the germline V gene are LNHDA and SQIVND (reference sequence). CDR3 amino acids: CASSIQDRQETQYF. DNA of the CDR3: TGTGCCAGTAGTATCCAGGACAGACAAGAGACCCAGTACTTC.

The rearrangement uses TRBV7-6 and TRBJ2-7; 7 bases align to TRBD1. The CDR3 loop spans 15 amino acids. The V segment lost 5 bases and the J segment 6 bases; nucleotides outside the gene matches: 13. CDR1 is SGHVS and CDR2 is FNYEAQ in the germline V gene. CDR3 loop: CASSRRPDRVGEQYF. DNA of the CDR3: TGTGCCAGCAGCCGCAGGCCCGACAGGGTTGGCGAGCAGTACTTC.

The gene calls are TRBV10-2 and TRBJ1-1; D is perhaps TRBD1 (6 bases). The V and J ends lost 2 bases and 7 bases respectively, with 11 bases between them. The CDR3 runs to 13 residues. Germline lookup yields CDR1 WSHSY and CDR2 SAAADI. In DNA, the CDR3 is TGCGCCAGCAGTGAGGGACAGTTGGTTGAAGCTTTCTTT. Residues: CASSEGQLVEAFF.

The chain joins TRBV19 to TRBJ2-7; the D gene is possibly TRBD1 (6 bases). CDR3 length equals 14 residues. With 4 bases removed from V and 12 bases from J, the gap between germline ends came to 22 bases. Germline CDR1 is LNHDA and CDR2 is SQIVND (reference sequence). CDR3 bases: TGTGCCAGTAGTAGCTCCAGGGGTATGCTCCAGCCGTACTTC. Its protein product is CASSSSRGMLQPYF.

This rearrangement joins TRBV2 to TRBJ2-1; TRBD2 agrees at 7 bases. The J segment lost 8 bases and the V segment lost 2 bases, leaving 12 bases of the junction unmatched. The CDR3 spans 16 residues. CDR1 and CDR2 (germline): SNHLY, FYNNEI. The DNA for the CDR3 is TGTGCCAGCAGTGAATTTCTAGCGGCCCCCCCCCATGAGCAGTTCTTC. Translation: CASSEFLAAPPHEQFF.